The rows below give T cell receptor beta chains drawn from one sample of a study of T cells after yellow fever vaccination. TCRdb analysed the 5' RACE reads with MiXCR anew, one entry per CDR3 protein. Of under 550,000 distinct CDR3 sequences listed, about a fifth are singletons. The starting material was PBMCs, obtained roughly 20 days after the first yellow fever vaccination. The source of these receptors is a man younger than 35 who received the YFV17D yellow fever vaccine. CDR3s include the opening cysteine and the closing phenylalanine or tryptophan. D genes are given only for firm matches. Expanded clones get a size class; other rows say once, few or many, or leave the size out.

clone_size j_call v_call d_call cdr3_aa cdr3_nt
. TRBJ2-6 TRBV10-3 . CAISDEPVFSGANVLTF TGTGCCATCAGTGACGAACCCGTATTCTCTGGGGCCAACGTCCTGACTTTC
few TRBJ2-7 TRBV27 TRBD2 CASSFRSGDPYEQYF TGTGCCAGCAGTTTCCGGAGCGGGGACCCCTACGAGCAGTACTTC
. TRBJ2-3 TRBV5-6 . CASTLLTSNTDTQYF TGTGCCAGCACCCTGTTAACCTCTAACACAGATACGCAGTATTTT
. TRBJ2-3 TRBV4-1 . CASSQETGSVTDTQYF TGCGCCAGCAGCCAAGAGACAGGATCGGTCACAGATACGCAGTATTTT
. TRBJ2-7 TRBV6-5 TRBD1 CASSTSGQGAVEQYF TGTGCCAGCAGTACATCGGGACAGGGGGCCGTCGAGCAGTACTTC
. TRBJ2-7 TRBV6-5 . CASSFGDRYEQYF TGTGCCAGCAGTTTCGGGGACCGATACGAGCAGTACTTC
. TRBJ2-3 TRBV20-1 . CSAGTSSDTQYF TGCAGTGCCGGGACGTCGAGCGATACGCAGTATTTT
. TRBJ2-1 TRBV3-1 . CASSPLGERNEQFF TGTGCCAGCAGCCCTCTAGGGGAGCGGAATGAGCAGTTCTTC
. TRBJ2-2 TRBV29-1 TRBD1 CSVVGTGGNTGELFF TGCAGCGTCGTTGGGACAGGGGGTAACACCGGGGAGCTGTTTTTT
. TRBJ1-6 TRBV9 . CARRSGGWGVDSPLHF TGTGCCAGGCGATCTGGTGGATGGGGTGTCGATTCACCCCTCCACTTT
few TRBJ2-3 TRBV7-9 . CASSFTQDLDTQYF TGTGCCAGCAGCTTCACCCAGGACCTCGATACGCAGTATTTT
many TRBJ2-1 TRBV20-1 TRBD2 CSASGLAGTTGGNEQFF TGCAGTGCTAGCGGGCTAGCGGGGACCACCGGGGGCAATGAGCAGTTCTTC
few TRBJ2-3 TRBV7-8 . CASSLDRTNAQYF TGTGCCAGCAGCTTAGACCGGACCAATGCGCAGTATTTT
few TRBJ2-7 TRBV4-2 . CASSPTQSYEQYF TGTGCCAGCAGCCCCACACAGTCCTACGAGCAGTACTTC
few TRBJ1-2 TRBV10-3 TRBD1 CAISGDSYGYTF TGTGCCATCAGTGGGGACAGCTATGGCTACACCTTC
few TRBJ2-1 TRBV3-1 . CASSQGQQAYNEQFF TGTGCCAGCAGCCAAGGACAGCAAGCCTACAATGAGCAGTTCTTC
few TRBJ1-2 TRBV4-3 . CASSQDYRGHYTF TGCGCCAGCAGCCAAGATTATCGGGGTCACTACACCTTC
. TRBJ2-1 TRBV7-8 . CASSPGVPGTSLRNEQFF TGTGCCAGCAGCCCAGGGGTGCCCGGGACATCCCTTAGAAATGAGCAGTTCTTC
. TRBJ1-1 TRBV5-1 TRBD1 CASSPGQGRMNTEAFF TGCGCCAGCAGCCCGGGACAGGGGAGGATGAACACTGAAGCTTTCTTT
many TRBJ2-1 TRBV6-1 . CASSPERLSSYNEQFF TGTGCCAGCAGCCCCGAGCGCCTCAGCTCCTACAATGAGCAGTTCTTC
. TRBJ1-3 TRBV29-1 . CSVEGAGRLSGNTIYF TGCAGCGTTGAGGGCGCGGGTCGCCTCTCTGGAAACACCATATATTTT
few TRBJ2-2 TRBV4-1 . CASSQYPGQVANTGELFF TGCGCCAGCAGCCAATACCCTGGGCAGGTCGCGAACACCGGGGAGCTGTTTTTT
. TRBJ2-3 TRBV18 . CASSPEGLSTDTQYF TGTGCCAGCTCACCAGAAGGGTTAAGCACAGATACGCAGTATTTT
. TRBJ2-7 TRBV6-1 . CASTRTGTGYEQYF TGTGCCAGCACCAGAACCGGGACGGGCTACGAGCAGTACTTC
few TRBJ1-4 TRBV6-5 . CASSYSFSHNEKLFF TGTGCCAGCAGTTACTCGTTCAGCCATAATGAAAAACTGTTTTTT
. TRBJ1-4 TRBV5-4 TRBD1 CASSLGGTGREKLFF TGTGCCAGCAGCCTGGGGGGGACAGGGCGCGAAAAACTGTTTTTT
. TRBJ2-3 TRBV6-1 . CASSPTSYQTDTQYF TGTGCCAGCAGTCCCACTAGCTACCAGACAGATACGCAGTATTTT
. TRBJ1-5 TRBV12-3/TRBV12-4 . CASVLGGRRSNQPQHF TGTGCCAGTGTATTAGGTGGCCGAAGAAGCAATCAGCCCCAGCATTTT
few TRBJ1-5 TRBV20-1 . CSARSLQGNQPQHF TGCAGTGCTAGGAGTTTGCAGGGGAATCAGCCCCAGCATTTT